This passage covers 20 T cell receptor beta chains from one sample sequenced in a study of blood T cell repertoires in COVID-19. Profiling relied on immunoSEQ multiplex PCR, and the TCRdb table lists in-frame clones only, not all of them. The table lists approximately 400,000 clones, 87% of them singletons. What was sequenced was PBMCs or T cells enriched from blood (not recorded which). Receptors were obtained from a man aged 25-45 years who had recovered from COVID-19.

This chain links TRBV7-2 with TRBJ2-1; D might be TRBD2 (5 bases). Deletions cut 2 bases from V and 4 bases from J, with 6 bases between. Germline assignment: CDR1 SGHTA and CDR2 FQGNSA. This CDR3 is 13 amino acids long. Written as DNA, the CDR3 is TGTGCCAGCAGCTTACAGCGGTACAATGAGCAGTTCTTC. The encoded protein is CASSLQRYNEQFF.

This rearrangement joins TRBV5-1 to TRBJ2-2; no clear D. The CDR3 sequence is 13 residues long. Germline loops: CDR1 SGHRS, CDR2 YFSETQ. V lost 0 bases and J 6 bases, leaving 6 bases between the germline ends. The CDR3 here is CASSLDKAGELFF. CDR3 DNA sequence: TGCGCCAGCAGCTTGGACAAAGCCGGGGAGCTGTTTTTT.

V is TRBV7-9 and J is TRBJ1-1, with D hard to call. The CDR3 loop spans 12 amino acids. CDR1 is SEHNR, CDR2 FQNEAQ, per germline (reference sequence). The V end was cut by 2 bases, the J end by 4 bases, with 5 bases between. In DNA, the CDR3 is TGTGCCAGCAGCTTATTTAGCACTGAAGCTTTCTTT. Translated: CASSLFSTEAFF.

This clone was detected once. The chain employs TRBV7-9 and TRBJ1-1; 7 bases are shared with TRBD1. There are 14 residues in the CDR3. Trimming cost V 6 bases and J 4 bases; bases outside gene matches: 8. The germline V gene encodes CDR1 SEHNR and CDR2 FQNEAQ (reference sequence). CDR3 coding DNA: TGTGCCAGCAGTTCGCAGGGGGGCGGCACTGAAGCTTTCTTT. This encodes CASSSQGGGTEAFF.

The rearrangement joins TRBV19 to TRBJ2-1; 7 bases line up with TRBD1. The trim removed 5 bases at V and 2 bases at J, leaving 6 bases unmatched. CDR1 LNHDA and CDR2 SQIVND come from the germline V gene (reference sequence). The CDR3 runs to 15 residues. CDR3 in DNA: TGTGCCAGTAGTCCCTACAGGGGTACCTACAATGAGCAGTTCTTC. Protein sequence: CASSPYRGTYNEQFF. Full variable domain (missing parts from reference TRBV19 and TRBJ2-1): DGGITQSPKYLFRKEGQNVTLSCEQNLNHDAMYWYRQDPGQGLRLIYYSQIVNDFQKGDIAEGYSVSREKKESFPLTVTSAQKNPTAFYLCASSPYRGTYNEQFFGPGTRLTVL.

The genes are TRBV6-5 and TRBJ2-2, with D possibly TRBD1 on 5 matching bases. Trimming took 6 bases from V and 0 from J, leaving 11 bases between them. There are 15 residues in the CDR3. Germline values: CDR1 MNHEY, CDR2 SVGAGI. The CDR3: CASSPGFANTGELFF. CDR3 nucleotides: TGTGCCAGCAGCCCAGGGTTCGCGAACACCGGGGAGCTGTTTTTT.

This chain links TRBV6-4 with TRBJ2-1, with D perhaps matching TRBD2 (7 bases). V lost 6 bases and J 4 bases, leaving 16 bases between the germline ends. Germline lookup yields CDR1 MRHNA and CDR2 SNTAGT. The CDR3 sequence is 15 residues long. The CDR3 region is CASSKEGGGYNEQFF. The CDR3 bases are TGTGCCAGCAGCAAAGAAGGGGGGGGGTACAATGAGCAGTTCTTC.

This clone was seen a single time. The V and J genes are TRBV6-1 and TRBJ1-1; the D is unclear. Trimming pared 3 bases from V and 8 bases from J, leaving 7 bases between. The CDR3 is 11 residues long. Germline assignment: CDR1 MNHNS and CDR2 SASEGT. CDR3 DNA sequence: TGTGCCAGCAGTGATGGGAGGGAAGCTTTCTTT. Translated, it gives CASSDGREAFF.

The CDR3 sequence is CSVEGWGTGANYGYTF. The DNA for the CDR3 is TGCAGCGTTGAGGGGTGGGGCACAGGAGCTAACTATGGCTACACCTTC. The chain carries TRBV29-1 and TRBJ1-2; the D gene is possibly TRBD1 (5 bases). Trimming removed 3 bases at V and 0 bases at J, with 17 bases between. The CDR3 is 16 amino acids. The germline CDR1 and CDR2 sequences are SQVTM and ANQGSEA.

The chain couples TRBV6-5 to TRBJ1-2, with no clear D. Trimming left V 8 bases short and J 1 base short, with 14 bases between. CDR3 size: 14 residues. Germline CDR1 and CDR2: MNHEY and SVGAGI. CDR3 in amino acids: CASQRDTGNYGYTF. For the CDR3, the DNA is TGTGCCAGCCAACGTGATACCGGTAACTATGGCTACACCTTC.

The genes are TRBV11-2 and TRBJ1-6; D unclear. With 1 base removed from V and 0 bases from J, the gap between germline ends came to 4 bases. The CDR3 totals 15 residues. Germline V gene data show CDR1 as SGHAT and CDR2 as FQNNGV. CDR3 coding DNA: TGTGCCAGCAGCTTAGGGAGCTCCTATAATTCACCCCTCCACTTT. Translation: CASSLGSSYNSPLHF.

A word on this clone: Additional DNA sequences in this sample encode the identical CDR3. The chain employs TRBV18 and TRBJ1-1; D is ambiguous. The CDR3 totals 13 residues. The V gene's germline CDR1 is KGHSH and CDR2 LQKENI. Between the trimmed V and J ends, which lost 3 bases and 0 bases, there was a span of 5 bases. Here the CDR3 reads CASSPDMNTEAFF. In DNA form, the CDR3 reads TGTGCCAGCTCACCTGACATGAACACTGAAGCTTTCTTT.

V and J are TRBV7-2 and TRBJ1-1; 8 nucleotides agree with TRBD1. Germline loops: CDR1 SGHTA, CDR2 FQGNSA. The CDR3 sequence is 15 residues long. After removal of 0 bases from V and 6 bases from J, the junction contained 6 bases not matched to a gene. The CDR3 protein is CASSLAATGVPEAFF. The DNA of the CDR3 is TGTGCCAGCAGCTTAGCCGCGACAGGGGTACCTGAAGCTTTCTTT.

The chain recombines TRBV5-8 with TRBJ1-1; 9 positions match TRBD1. There are 15 residues in the CDR3. In germline, CDR1 is SGHTS, CDR2 YDEGEE. The J segment lost 1 base and the V segment lost 1 base, leaving 2 bases of the junction unmatched. As DNA, the CDR3 is TGTGCCAGCAGCTTGTCGGGACAGGGGAACACTGAAGCTTTCTTT. This gives the protein CASSLSGQGNTEAFF.

V and J are TRBV6-1 and TRBJ1-6; 7 bases agree with TRBD1. CDR3 size: 15 residues. Trimming removed 0 bases from V and 10 bases from J; junction bases left unmatched: 6. CDR1 and CDR2 (germline): MNHNS, SASEGT. The CDR3 loop is CASSEASGGWSPLHF. CDR3 in DNA: TGTGCCAGCAGTGAAGCCTCAGGGGGATGGTCACCCCTCCACTTT.

This clone was seen at least ten times. This rearrangement joins TRBV6-5 to TRBJ1-1; TRBD1 matches 8 bases. There are 15 residues in the CDR3. With 4 bases clipped from V and 1 base from J, the junction kept 5 bases outside the gene matches. Germline V lookup: CDR1 MNHEY, CDR2 SVGAGI. This CDR3 reads CASSSYGTGNTEAFF. The CDR3 DNA sequence: TGTGCCAGCAGTTCGTATGGGACAGGGAACACTGAAGCTTTCTTT.

This clone was observed a handful of times. This chain joins TRBV6-6 and TRBJ1-5; 7 nucleotides agree with TRBD1. Germline CDR1 reads MNHNY; CDR2 reads SVGAGI (reference sequence). This CDR3 contains 16 residues. Losses at the gene ends were 2 bases for V and 0 bases for J; bases not matched to a gene: 4. In nucleotides, the CDR3 is TGTGCCAGCAGTTACCTGGGACAGTCTAGCAATCAGCCCCAGCATTTT. Residues: CASSYLGQSSNQPQHF.

The CDR3 region is CAISGVDYGYTF. CDR3 in DNA: TGTGCCATCTCAGGGGTTGACTATGGCTACACCTTC. The chain joins TRBV10-3 to TRBJ1-2; possible D gene TRBD1, 6 bases. The V and J ends lost 8 bases and 3 bases respectively, with 10 bases between them. The germline gives CDR1 ENHRY, CDR2 SYGVKD. This CDR3 spans 12 amino acids.

The CDR3 DNA sequence: TGCAGCGTGATGGACTTTAACACTGAAGCTTTCTTT. Encoded protein: CSVMDFNTEAFF. The rearrangement joins TRBV29-1 to TRBJ1-1; D not certain. V dropped 6 bases and J dropped 2 bases, with 10 bases sitting between them. The CDR3 runs to 12 residues. The germline CDR1 and CDR2 sequences are SQVTM and ANQGSEA.

The chain employs TRBV6-5 and TRBJ1-2; TRBD1 aligns across 10 bases. The CDR3 is made up of 14 amino acids. Germline loops: CDR1 MNHEY, CDR2 SVGAGI. After removal of 8 bases from V and 5 bases from J, the junction contained 8 bases not matched to a gene. The CDR3 DNA sequence: TGTGCCAGCGGTTCCGGGACAGGGGAGTATGGCTACACCTTC. This encodes CASGSGTGEYGYTF.